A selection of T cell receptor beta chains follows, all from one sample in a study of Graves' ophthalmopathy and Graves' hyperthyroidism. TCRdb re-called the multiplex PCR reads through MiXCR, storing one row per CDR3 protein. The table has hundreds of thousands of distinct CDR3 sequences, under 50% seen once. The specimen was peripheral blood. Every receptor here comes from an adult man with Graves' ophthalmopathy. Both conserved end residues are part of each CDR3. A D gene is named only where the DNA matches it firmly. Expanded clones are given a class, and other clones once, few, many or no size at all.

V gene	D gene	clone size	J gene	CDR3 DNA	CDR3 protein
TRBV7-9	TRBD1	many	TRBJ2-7	TGTGCCAGCAGCTCGAAAACCAGGGGGCCGATGGGTGAGCAGTACTTC	CASSSKTRGPMGEQYF
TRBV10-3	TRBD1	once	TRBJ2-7	TGTGCCATCAGTGACTGGACAGGGACCTACGAGCAGTACTTC	CAISDWTGTYEQYF
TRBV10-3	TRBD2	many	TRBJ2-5	TGTGCCATCAGAGTAGCGGGAGATGAGACCCAGTACTTC	CAIRVAGDETQYF
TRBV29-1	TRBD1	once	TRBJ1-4	TGCAGCGTTGTAACGGGACAGGAGGGTGAAAAACTGTTTTTT	CSVVTGQEGEKLFF
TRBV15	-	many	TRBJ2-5	TGTGCCACCAGCAGAGATAGTAAGCAAGAGACCCAGTACTTC	CATSRDSKQETQYF
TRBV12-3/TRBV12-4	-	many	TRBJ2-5	TGTGCCAGCAGCCCCATGGGAAGGGAGACCCAGTACTTC	CASSPMGRETQYF
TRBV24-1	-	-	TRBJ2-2	TGTGCCACCAGTGCCGGGGAGCTGTTTTTT	CATSAGELFF
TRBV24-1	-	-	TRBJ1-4	TGTGCCACCAGTGACCCAGGGACTAATGAAAAACTGCTTTTT	CATSDPGTNEKLLF
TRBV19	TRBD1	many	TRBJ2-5	TGTGCCAGTAGTCCCCCCGGGACAGGGGGTGAGACCCAGTACTTC	CASSPPGTGGETQYF
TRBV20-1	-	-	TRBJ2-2	TGCAGTGCTAGAGTTAAGCGCGGGGAGCTGTTTTTT	CSARVKRGELFF
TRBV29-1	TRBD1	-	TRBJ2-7	TGCAGCGTAGGGGACAGCAACTACGAGCAGTACTTC	CSVGDSNYEQYF
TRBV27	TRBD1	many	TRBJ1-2	TGTGCCAGCAGTGCCAGACAGGGGCGAGGCTACACCTTC	CASSARQGRGYTF
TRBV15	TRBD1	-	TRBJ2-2	TGTGCCACCAGCAGCGATCTTAACAGGGGGCTGTTTTTT	CATSSDLNRGLFF
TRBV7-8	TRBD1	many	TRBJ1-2	TGTGCCAGCAGTCACTGGACAGGGGAAGACTATGGCTACACCTTC	CASSHWTGEDYGYTF
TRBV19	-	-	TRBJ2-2	TGTGCCAGTAGTATAGGTCGGCAGCACTTGGTCGGGGAGCTGTTTTTT	CASSIGRQHLVGELFF
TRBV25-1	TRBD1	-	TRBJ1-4	TGTGCCAGCAGTGAAGGGACAGGTGTCGGCGAAAAACTGTTTTTT	CASSEGTGVGEKLFF
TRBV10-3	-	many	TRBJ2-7	TGTGCCATCGCCTCAGGTAGGGGGGCAGGCTACGAGCAGTACTTC	CAIASGRGAGYEQYF
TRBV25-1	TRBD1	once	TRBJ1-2	TGTGCTAGAGATCAGGGGGGCATCTATGGCTACACCTTC	CARDQGGIYGYTF
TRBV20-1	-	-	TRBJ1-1	TGCAGTACCTCAGGGGACACTGAAGCTTTCTTT	CSTSGDTEAFF
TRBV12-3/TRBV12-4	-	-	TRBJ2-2	TGTGCCAGCACCACGGGACCTAACACCGGGGAGCTGTTTTTT	CASTTGPNTGELFF
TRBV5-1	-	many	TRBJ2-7	TGCGCCAGCAGCTCCCATACGCTCGAGCAGTACTTC	CASSSHTLEQYF
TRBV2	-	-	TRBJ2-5	TGTGCCAGCAGCGGGAGTATAGGCGAGACCCAGTACTTC	CASSGSIGETQYF
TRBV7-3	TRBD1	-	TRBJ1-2	TGTGCCAGCAGCTTATTGGGAGGGACAGGTTATGGCTACACCTTC	CASSLLGGTGYGYTF
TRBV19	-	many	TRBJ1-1	TGTGCCAGTAGTATAATCCCGAACACTGAAGCTTTCTTT	CASSIIPNTEAFF